A selection of T cell receptor beta chains follows, all from one sample in a study of shared clonotypes between healthy human individuals. Clones were sequenced by immunoSEQ multiplex PCR, and TCRdb holds only the in-frame ones, with some missing. The table lists about 510,000 clones, 75% to 80% of them singletons, with around 13% in the top ten. The sequenced sample consisted of PBMCs. Every receptor here comes from a middle-aged woman in good health. Some clones in this sample may be carry-over from other donors' samples. Each CDR3 is given with its conserved first and last residue. The D gene is left open where the match is weak. For some rows the clone size is stated as once, few or many, or as a class when expanded; others skip it.

cdr3_aa: CAWNRNSNQPQHF; cdr3_nt: TGTGCCTGGAACAGAAATAGCAATCAGCCCCAGCATTTT; v_call: TRBV30; j_call: TRBJ1-5; d_call: NA; cdr3_length: 13; clone_size: NA
cdr3_aa: CASSPGLSYEQYF; cdr3_nt: TGTGCCAGCAGTCCCGGACTTTCCTACGAGCAGTACTTC; v_call: TRBV27; j_call: TRBJ2-7; d_call: NA; cdr3_length: 13; clone_size: few
cdr3_aa: CASSPTGVDYNEQFF; cdr3_nt: TGTGCCAGCTCCCCCACAGGGGTCGATTACAATGAGCAGTTCTTC; v_call: TRBV18; j_call: TRBJ2-1; d_call: TRBD1; cdr3_length: 15; clone_size: NA
cdr3_aa: CASSPGQGEHEQYF; cdr3_nt: TGTGCCAGCAGCCCGGGACAGGGGGAACACGAGCAGTACTTC; v_call: TRBV11-3; j_call: TRBJ2-7; d_call: TRBD1; cdr3_length: 14; clone_size: NA
cdr3_aa: CASSLMTAGVIEQYF; cdr3_nt: TGTGCCAGCAGCCTAATGACAGCGGGAGTAATCGAGCAGTACTTC; v_call: TRBV11-2; j_call: TRBJ2-7; d_call: TRBD2; cdr3_length: 15; clone_size: NA
cdr3_aa: CASSLLRGTSYEQFF; cdr3_nt: TGTGCCAGCAGCTTACTGCGGGGGACTAGCTATGAGCAGTTCTTC; v_call: TRBV7-3; j_call: TRBJ2-1; d_call: TRBD2; cdr3_length: 15; clone_size: NA
cdr3_aa: CATSRASGRGNEQFF; cdr3_nt: TGTGCCACCAGCAGAGCCAGCGGGAGGGGGAATGAGCAGTTCTTC; v_call: TRBV15; j_call: TRBJ2-1; d_call: TRBD2; cdr3_length: 15; clone_size: once
cdr3_aa: CASSPIGREGAYNEQFF; cdr3_nt: TGTGCCAGCTCACCAATAGGGCGGGAGGGAGCGTACAATGAGCAGTTCTTC; v_call: TRBV18; j_call: TRBJ2-1; d_call: TRBD2; cdr3_length: 17; clone_size: NA
cdr3_aa: CASSLVPVGNEQFF; cdr3_nt: TGTGCCAGCAGCTTAGTCCCAGTTGGCAATGAGCAGTTCTTC; v_call: TRBV7-8; j_call: TRBJ2-1; d_call: NA; cdr3_length: 14; clone_size: NA
cdr3_aa: CASSLWGLSGNTIYF; cdr3_nt: TGTGCCAGCAGTTTATGGGGGCTCTCTGGAAACACCATATATTTT; v_call: TRBV28; j_call: TRBJ1-3; d_call: NA; cdr3_length: 15; clone_size: NA
cdr3_aa: CASSRGQNQPQHF; cdr3_nt: TGTGCCAGTAGTAGGGGACAGAATCAGCCCCAGCATTTT; v_call: TRBV19; j_call: TRBJ1-5; d_call: TRBD1; cdr3_length: 13; clone_size: NA
cdr3_aa: CASTTSRDTQYF; cdr3_nt: TGTGCCAGCACCACTAGTCGGGATACGCAGTATTTT; v_call: TRBV2; j_call: TRBJ2-3; d_call: NA; cdr3_length: 12; clone_size: NA
cdr3_aa: CAWTRGTSGRAEQYF; cdr3_nt: TGTGCCTGGACCAGGGGGACTAGCGGGAGGGCCGAGCAGTACTTC; v_call: TRBV30; j_call: TRBJ2-7; d_call: TRBD2; cdr3_length: 15; clone_size: NA
cdr3_aa: CASTSHRGLGQPQHF; cdr3_nt: TGTGCCAGCACCTCGCACAGGGGGCTCGGTCAGCCCCAGCATTTT; v_call: TRBV28; j_call: TRBJ1-5; d_call: TRBD1; cdr3_length: 15; clone_size: NA
cdr3_aa: CASSNNRGPNYGYTF; cdr3_nt: TGTGCCAGCAGTAATAACAGGGGGCCTAACTATGGCTACACCTTC; v_call: TRBV27; j_call: TRBJ1-2; d_call: TRBD1; cdr3_length: 15; clone_size: NA
cdr3_aa: CASSNLYEQYF; cdr3_nt: TGTGCCAGCAGCAACCTTTACGAGCAGTACTTC; v_call: TRBV7-9; j_call: TRBJ2-7; d_call: NA; cdr3_length: 11; clone_size: NA
cdr3_aa: CASSQDLNTGELFF; cdr3_nt: TGCGCCAGCAGCCAAGACTTGAACACCGGGGAGCTGTTTTTT; v_call: TRBV4-3; j_call: TRBJ2-2; d_call: NA; cdr3_length: 14; clone_size: NA
cdr3_aa: CASSPTGLAGGINTGELFF; cdr3_nt: TGTGCCAGCTCACCGACGGGACTAGCGGGAGGGATCAACACCGGGGAGCTGTTTTTT; v_call: TRBV18; j_call: TRBJ2-2; d_call: TRBD2; cdr3_length: 19; clone_size: NA
cdr3_aa: CASSLSTDAGELFF; cdr3_nt: TGTGCCAGCAGCCTTAGTACAGATGCCGGGGAGCTGTTTTTT; v_call: TRBV5-4; j_call: TRBJ2-2; d_call: NA; cdr3_length: 14; clone_size: NA
cdr3_aa: CASSARTGLTDAQYF; cdr3_nt: TGTGCCAGCAGCGCCCGGACAGGACTCACAGATGCGCAGTATTTT; v_call: TRBV7-6; j_call: TRBJ2-3; d_call: TRBD1; cdr3_length: 15; clone_size: NA
cdr3_aa: CASSHGGTRNYEQYF; cdr3_nt: TGTGCCAGCAGCCATGGAGGGACTAGGAACTACGAGCAGTACTTC; v_call: TRBV5-4; j_call: TRBJ2-7; d_call: TRBD2; cdr3_length: 15; clone_size: NA
cdr3_aa: CASSFNRAEQYF; cdr3_nt: TGTGCCAGCAGCTTTAACCGGGCCGAGCAGTACTTC; v_call: TRBV11-2; j_call: TRBJ2-7; d_call: NA; cdr3_length: 12; clone_size: NA
cdr3_aa: CASTSTSGSNEQFF; cdr3_nt: TGTGCCAGCACCTCGACTAGCGGGAGTAATGAGCAGTTCTTC; v_call: TRBV11-1; j_call: TRBJ2-1; d_call: TRBD2; cdr3_length: 14; clone_size: once
cdr3_aa: CASSYSLQEQETQYF; cdr3_nt: TGTGCCAGCAGTTACTCCCTACAAGAGCAAGAGACCCAGTACTTC; v_call: TRBV6-5; j_call: TRBJ2-5; d_call: NA; cdr3_length: 15; clone_size: NA
cdr3_aa: CASSRTGIGYEQYF; cdr3_nt: TGTGCCAGCAGTCGGACAGGGATCGGCTACGAGCAGTACTTC; v_call: TRBV6-5; j_call: TRBJ2-7; d_call: TRBD1; cdr3_length: 14; clone_size: NA
cdr3_aa: CASSLVLAEDTDTQYF; cdr3_nt: TGCGCCAGCAGCTTGGTGTTAGCGGAAGACACAGATACGCAGTATTTT; v_call: TRBV5-1; j_call: TRBJ2-3; d_call: NA; cdr3_length: 16; clone_size: NA
cdr3_aa: CASSLGGQNTEAFF; cdr3_nt: TGTGCCAGCAGCTTGGGCGGACAGAACACTGAAGCTTTCTTT; v_call: TRBV13; j_call: TRBJ1-1; d_call: NA; cdr3_length: 14; clone_size: few
cdr3_aa: CASTPPLTRLNTEAFF; cdr3_nt: TGTGCCAGTACCCCCCCCCTCACGCGGTTGAACACTGAAGCTTTCTTT; v_call: TRBV19; j_call: TRBJ1-1; d_call: NA; cdr3_length: 16; clone_size: NA
cdr3_aa: CASSYGLIGTEAFF; cdr3_nt: TGTGCCAGCAGTTACGGCCTTATAGGCACTGAAGCTTTCTTT; v_call: TRBV6-5; j_call: TRBJ1-1; d_call: NA; cdr3_length: 14; clone_size: NA
cdr3_aa: CASTPRGNTEAFF; cdr3_nt: TGTGCCAGCACCCCCCGGGGGAACACTGAAGCTTTCTTT; v_call: TRBV25-1; j_call: TRBJ1-1; d_call: NA; cdr3_length: 13; clone_size: few
cdr3_aa: CASSPRAGARNTEAFF; cdr3_nt: TGTGCCAGCTCACCACGGGCTGGGGCAAGAAACACTGAAGCTTTCTTT; v_call: TRBV18; j_call: TRBJ1-1; d_call: NA; cdr3_length: 16; clone_size: NA
cdr3_aa: CATSRDAGSYEQYF; cdr3_nt: TGTGCCACCAGCAGAGATGCGGGGTCCTACGAGCAGTACTTC; v_call: TRBV15; j_call: TRBJ2-7; d_call: NA; cdr3_length: 14; clone_size: NA
cdr3_aa: CASSIRKHTGELFF; cdr3_nt: TGTGCCAGTAGTATAAGGAAACACACCGGGGAGCTGTTTTTT; v_call: TRBV19; j_call: TRBJ2-2; d_call: NA; cdr3_length: 14; clone_size: NA
cdr3_aa: CASSRWAGVSYNEQFF; cdr3_nt: TGTGCCAGCAGTCGTTGGGCGGGAGTGTCCTACAATGAGCAGTTCTTC; v_call: TRBV7-9; j_call: TRBJ2-1; d_call: TRBD2; cdr3_length: 16; clone_size: few
cdr3_aa: CASSFLPGTTQETQYF; cdr3_nt: TGTGCCAGCAGTTTCCTTCCCGGGACTACACAAGAGACCCAGTACTTC; v_call: TRBV28; j_call: TRBJ2-5; d_call: TRBD2; cdr3_length: 16; clone_size: NA
cdr3_aa: CASSIDRGKLNTEAFF; cdr3_nt: TGTGCCAGCAGCATAGACAGGGGGAAACTGAACACTGAAGCTTTCTTT; v_call: TRBV5-4; j_call: TRBJ1-1; d_call: TRBD1; cdr3_length: 16; clone_size: once
cdr3_aa: CASSLTSRGYNEQFF; cdr3_nt: TGTGCCAGCAGCCTGACTAGCAGGGGGTACAATGAGCAGTTCTTC; v_call: TRBV7-2; j_call: TRBJ2-1; d_call: NA; cdr3_length: 15; clone_size: NA
cdr3_aa: CASSHQTGNTEAFF; cdr3_nt: TGCGCCAGCAGTCATCAGACGGGGAACACTGAAGCTTTCTTT; v_call: TRBV23-1; j_call: TRBJ1-1; d_call: NA; cdr3_length: 14; clone_size: few
cdr3_aa: CASRNDRGDEKLFF; cdr3_nt: TGTGCCAGTCGTAATGACAGGGGAGATGAAAAACTGTTTTTT; v_call: TRBV2; j_call: TRBJ1-4; d_call: TRBD1; cdr3_length: 14; clone_size: NA
cdr3_aa: CASSESDQGDYEQYF; cdr3_nt: TGCGCCAGCAGTGAGTCGGACCAGGGCGACTACGAGCAGTACTTC; v_call: TRBV10-2; j_call: TRBJ2-7; d_call: NA; cdr3_length: 15; clone_size: NA
cdr3_aa: CASSQLTSGAYNEQFF; cdr3_nt: TGTGCCAGCAGCCAATTGACTAGCGGTGCCTACAATGAGCAGTTCTTC; v_call: TRBV7-3; j_call: TRBJ2-1; d_call: TRBD2; cdr3_length: 16; clone_size: NA
cdr3_aa: CASSSRGVWYGYTF; cdr3_nt: TGTGCCAGCAGCTCCAGGGGAGTATGGTATGGCTACACCTTC; v_call: TRBV11-2; j_call: TRBJ1-2; d_call: NA; cdr3_length: 14; clone_size: NA
cdr3_aa: CASSQLAGAAEQFF; cdr3_nt: TGCGCCAGCAGCCAGCTAGCGGGAGCGGCTGAGCAGTTCTTC; v_call: TRBV4-3; j_call: TRBJ2-1; d_call: TRBD2; cdr3_length: 14; clone_size: NA
cdr3_aa: CASSYLARGPSYEQYF; cdr3_nt: TGTGCCAGCAGTTACTTGGCCAGGGGGCCTTCCTACGAGCAGTACTTC; v_call: TRBV6-5; j_call: TRBJ2-7; d_call: TRBD1; cdr3_length: 16; clone_size: NA
cdr3_aa: CASSLAGNAQYF; cdr3_nt: TGTGCCAGCAGTCTGGCCGGGAACGCGCAGTATTTT; v_call: TRBV27; j_call: TRBJ2-3; d_call: NA; cdr3_length: 12; clone_size: NA
cdr3_aa: CASSPPTGTYEQYF; cdr3_nt: TGTGCCAGCTCACCGCCGACGGGAACCTACGAGCAGTACTTC; v_call: TRBV18; j_call: TRBJ2-7; d_call: NA; cdr3_length: 14; clone_size: few
cdr3_aa: CASSLERQETQYF; cdr3_nt: TGTGCCAGCAGTTTGGAGAGGCAAGAGACCCAGTACTTC; v_call: TRBV5-4; j_call: TRBJ2-5; d_call: NA; cdr3_length: 13; clone_size: NA
cdr3_aa: CASSLGLEAGADTQYF; cdr3_nt: TGTGCCAGCAGCTTAGGCCTCGAGGCGGGGGCAGATACGCAGTATTTT; v_call: TRBV7-9; j_call: TRBJ2-3; d_call: TRBD2; cdr3_length: 16; clone_size: NA
cdr3_aa: CASSGRAASLIDTQYF; cdr3_nt: TGCGCCAGCAGCGGACGTGCTGCCAGTTTGATAGATACGCAGTATTTT; v_call: TRBV5-1; j_call: TRBJ2-3; d_call: NA; cdr3_length: 16; clone_size: once
cdr3_aa: CASSLGGQGEETQYF; cdr3_nt: TGTGCTAGCAGCTTAGGAGGTCAGGGTGAGGAGACCCAGTACTTC; v_call: TRBV7-7; j_call: TRBJ2-5; d_call: NA; cdr3_length: 15; clone_size: NA
cdr3_aa: CASSRTIRETQYF; cdr3_nt: TGTGCCAGCTCAAGGACAATCAGGGAGACCCAGTACTTC; v_call: TRBV18; j_call: TRBJ2-5; d_call: NA; cdr3_length: 13; clone_size: few
cdr3_aa: CASSQDRGTGLNIQYF; cdr3_nt: TGTGCCAGCAGCCAAGATCGAGGGACAGGTTTGAACATTCAGTACTTC; v_call: TRBV14; j_call: TRBJ2-4; d_call: TRBD1; cdr3_length: 16; clone_size: NA
cdr3_aa: CASSPQSREFNQPQHF; cdr3_nt: TGTGCCAGCAGTCCTCAGAGCCGGGAGTTCAATCAGCCCCAGCATTTT; v_call: TRBV2; j_call: TRBJ1-5; d_call: NA; cdr3_length: 16; clone_size: NA